The present entry profiles one T cell receptor beta chain with its context. Its antigen is not identified. The sample belongs to a study of cytomegalovirus exposure and HLA in healthy donors. General study points: Across donors, most TCRs were seen rarely, yet some public ones were widespread. The study dropped some indistinguishable V segments, TRBV6-2 and TRBV6-3 among them. An apparent linkage of common viral pathogens to several of the most significant clusters emerged in a later analysis.

The CDR3 totals 15 residues. Looked up from germline, CDR1 is SQVTM and CDR2 is ANQGSEA. Trimming took 2 bases from V and 1 from J, leaving 15 bases between them. Amplification used 60 Vbeta primers and 13 Jbeta primers. The protocol was immunoSEQ multiplex PCR, while the TCRdb copy is restricted to in-frame clones and leaves out a portion. The table records 250,000 to 350,000 clones, just over 85% of them present only once. Sequenced material: PBMCs. The chain has TRBV29-1 and TRBJ2-7, with D possibly TRBD1 on 5 matching bases. The sequence came from a man in his forties in good health and CMV-seropositive. CDR3 loop: CSVESLGQESYEQYF. The DNA for the CDR3 is TGCAGCGTTGAATCATTGGGGCAAGAGTCCTACGAGCAGTACTTC.